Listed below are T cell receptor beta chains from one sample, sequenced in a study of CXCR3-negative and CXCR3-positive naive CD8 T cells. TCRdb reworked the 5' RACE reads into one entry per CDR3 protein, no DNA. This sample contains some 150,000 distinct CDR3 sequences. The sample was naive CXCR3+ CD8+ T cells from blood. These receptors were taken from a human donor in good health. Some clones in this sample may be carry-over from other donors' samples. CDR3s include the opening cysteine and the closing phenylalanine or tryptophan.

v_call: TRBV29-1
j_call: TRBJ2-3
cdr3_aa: CSVSGTVLDTQYF

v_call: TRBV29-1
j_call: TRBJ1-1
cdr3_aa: CSVDTRTGGENTEAFF

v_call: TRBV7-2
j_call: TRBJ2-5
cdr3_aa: CASSSWDRGRQETQYF

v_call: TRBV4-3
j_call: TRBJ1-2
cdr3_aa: CASSQDPGDNYGYTF

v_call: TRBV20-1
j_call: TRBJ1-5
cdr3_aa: CSAREFGQGYQPQHF

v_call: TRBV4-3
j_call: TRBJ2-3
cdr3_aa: CASSQEIMGSSTDTQYF

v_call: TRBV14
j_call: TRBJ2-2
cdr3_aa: CASSQGTGFANTGELFF

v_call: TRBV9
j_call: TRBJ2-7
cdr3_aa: CASSVYLAGGEQYF

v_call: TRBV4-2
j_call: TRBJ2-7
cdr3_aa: CASSHGLAGYYEQYF

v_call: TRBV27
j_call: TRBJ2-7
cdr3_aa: CASSSGLRQGLEQYF

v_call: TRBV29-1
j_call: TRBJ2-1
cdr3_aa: CSAGSARGSEQFF

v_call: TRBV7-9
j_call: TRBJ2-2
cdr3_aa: CASSSDRGPTGELFF

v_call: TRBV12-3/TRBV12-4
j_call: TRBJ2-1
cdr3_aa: CASSFGSFEKFF

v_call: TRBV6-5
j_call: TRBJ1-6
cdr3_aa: CASSYGTGLNSPLHF

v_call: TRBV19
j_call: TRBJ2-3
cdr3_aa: CASSSGGFTDTQYF

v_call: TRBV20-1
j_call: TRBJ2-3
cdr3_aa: CSARSTDTQYF

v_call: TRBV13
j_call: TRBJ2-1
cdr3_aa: CASSGQGGSADSYNEQFF

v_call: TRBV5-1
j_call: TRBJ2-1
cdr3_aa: CASKPLAGTSDYNEQFF

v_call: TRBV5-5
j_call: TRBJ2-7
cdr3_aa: CASSYGTSVSYEQYF

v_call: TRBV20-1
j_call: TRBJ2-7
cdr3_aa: CSGGTGDRVKEYF

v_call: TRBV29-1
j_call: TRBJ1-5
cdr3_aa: CSVRTGNQPQHF

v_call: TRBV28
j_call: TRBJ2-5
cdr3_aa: CASSWQGAGETQYF

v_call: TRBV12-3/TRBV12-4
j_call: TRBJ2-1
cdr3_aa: CASSVRLTTSSYNEQFF

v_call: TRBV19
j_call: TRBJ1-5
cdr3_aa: CASSIVGGSGEPQHF

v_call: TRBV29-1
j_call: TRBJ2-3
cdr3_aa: CSVGGQEYTQYF

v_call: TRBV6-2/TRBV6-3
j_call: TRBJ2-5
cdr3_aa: CASRWDSTQETQYF

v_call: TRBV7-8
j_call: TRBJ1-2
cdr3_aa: CASSWSGAPIYGYTF

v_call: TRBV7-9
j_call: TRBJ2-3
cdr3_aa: CASSQLPRGADTQYF

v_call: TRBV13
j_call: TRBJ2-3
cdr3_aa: CASSGHGTTDTQYF

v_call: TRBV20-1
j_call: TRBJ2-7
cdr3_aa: CSARGLTLPPFAREQYF

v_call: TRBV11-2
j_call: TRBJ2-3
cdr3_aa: CASSLSPGVRDTQYF

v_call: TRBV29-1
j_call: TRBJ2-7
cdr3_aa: CSVEGGQDAYEQYF

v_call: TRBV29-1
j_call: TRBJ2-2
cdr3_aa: CSVETSGMNTGELFF

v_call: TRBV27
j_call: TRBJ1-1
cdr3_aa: CASRTSQGATEAFF

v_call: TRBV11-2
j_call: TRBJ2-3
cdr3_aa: CASSLSGSMDTQYF

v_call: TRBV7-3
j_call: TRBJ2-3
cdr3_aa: CASSPGYSDTDTQYF

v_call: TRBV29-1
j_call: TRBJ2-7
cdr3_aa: CSVLAGGIYEQYF

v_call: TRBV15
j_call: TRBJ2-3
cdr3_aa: CATSRDRGASGSDTQYF